These T cell receptor beta chains were read from a single sample in a study of cytomegalovirus exposure and HLA in healthy donors. Assay: immunoSEQ multiplex PCR; the TCRdb copy retains only in-frame clones and omits some. The repertoire holds 150,000 to 200,000 clones, 60% to 80% seen once, with about 3.2% in the top ten. Material: PBMCs. The receptors shown here come from a man aged 40-50 years in good health and CMV-seronegative. Each CDR3 is given with its conserved first and last residue. D genes are given only for firm matches. Size is omitted from some rows. Given values are once, few, many or a class for expanded clones.

J | D | size | V | DNA | CDR3
TRBJ2-5 | TRBD1 | few | TRBV15 | TGTGCCACCAGCAGAGATATAGGGGACAGGGTTCGGGAGACCCAGTACTTC | CATSRDIGDRVRETQYF
TRBJ1-1 | - | - | TRBV18 | TGTGCCAGCTCACCACCGAGGCAGCTTGAAGCTTTCTTT | CASSPPRQLEAFF
TRBJ2-5 | - | once | TRBV29-1 | TGCAGCGGGACGGGAAGACTTCAAGAGACCCAGTACTTC | CSGTGRLQETQYF
TRBJ1-6 | TRBD1 | - | TRBV7-9 | TGTGCCAGCAGCGCGGACCCAGGGGGGCATTCACCCCTCCACTTT | CASSADPGGHSPLHF
TRBJ2-1 | - | - | TRBV10-3 | TGTGCCATCAGTGAGTCTCGCAATGAGCAGTTCTTC | CAISESRNEQFF
TRBJ2-1 | TRBD2 | few | TRBV7-8 | TGTGCCAGCAGCGCGAGACTAGCTTTTGAGCAGTTCTTC | CASSARLAFEQFF
TRBJ1-2 | TRBD1 | - | TRBV10-3 | TGTGCCATCAGTGATAAGACAGGGGACTATGGCTACACCTTC | CAISDKTGDYGYTF
TRBJ2-6 | TRBD1 | - | TRBV6-6 | TGTGCCAGCAGCGTGACAGGGCGCTCTGGGGCCAACGTCCTGACTTTC | CASSVTGRSGANVLTF
TRBJ2-2 | - | - | TRBV19 | TGTGCCAGTAGTATATATCCAGGGTTTACAGGAGTTTCCGGGGAGCTGTTTTTT | CASSIYPGFTGVSGELFF
TRBJ2-3 | - | - | TRBV11-3 | TGTGCCAGCAGCTTAGGAGGGAGCACAGATACGCAGTATTTT | CASSLGGSTDTQYF
TRBJ1-6 | - | - | TRBV11-3 | TGTGCCAGCAGCTTAGACGGGGGAACCAATTCACCCCTCCACTTT | CASSLDGGTNSPLHF
TRBJ1-1 | TRBD1 | once | TRBV6-1 | TGTGCCAGCGGGGACAGGGAGAACACTGAAGCTTTCTTT | CASGDRENTEAFF
TRBJ2-3 | - | - | TRBV5-6 | TGTGCCAGCAGCCCCCCAGGCTATAGGAAAGCGGTACGGGATACGCAGTATTTT | CASSPPGYRKAVRDTQYF
TRBJ2-3 | TRBD1 | - | TRBV6-4 | TGTGCCAGCAGTGACGAGGCAGGGGGTGCCCGTGATACGCAGTATTTT | CASSDEAGGARDTQYF
TRBJ1-4 | TRBD1 | few | TRBV18 | TGTGCCAGCTCACCACGAGGACAGGGGGGGGATGAAAAACTGTTTTTT | CASSPRGQGGDEKLFF
TRBJ2-7 | - | - | TRBV7-2 | TGTGCCAGCAGCCCCCGACCCGGAGTGCTCTCCTACGAGCAGTACTTC | CASSPRPGVLSYEQYF
TRBJ2-7 | TRBD1 | - | TRBV25-1 | TGTGCCAGCAGTGAATTAGGTGGGACAGGGCATTACGAGCAGTACTTC | CASSELGGTGHYEQYF
TRBJ1-1 | - | few | TRBV5-6 | TGTGCCAGCAGAACCACAGGGACCACTGAAGCTTTCTTT | CASRTTGTTEAFF
TRBJ2-7 | TRBD2 | - | TRBV30 | TGTGCCTGGAGTGGACTAGCGGTCGGGGAGCAGTACTTC | CAWSGLAVGEQYF